The 10 T cell receptor beta chains in this list originate from one sample, sequenced in a study of cytomegalovirus exposure and HLA in healthy donors. Researchers ran the PCR with 60 Vbeta and 13 Jbeta primers. Profiled with immunoSEQ multiplex PCR; TCRdb holds only in-frame clones, not every one. The sample carries 200,000 to 250,000 clones, approximately 88% recorded once. Material: PBMCs. The receptors shown here come from a boy between 2 and 15 years old in good health and CMV-seronegative.

The chain employs TRBV13 and TRBJ1-1, with D unclear. CDR3 size: 17 residues. Germline loops: CDR1 PRHDT, CDR2 FYEKMQ (reference sequence). The ends were cut back, 4 bases at V and 4 bases at J, with 22 bases in the middle. The CDR3 sequence is CASSSIREAELATEAFF. The CDR3, as DNA: TGTGCCAGCAGCTCCATTCGGGAGGCAGAATTGGCCACTGAAGCTTTCTTT.

V gene TRBV19 combines with J gene TRBJ2-3, with a weak D call TRBD2 (5 bases). This CDR3 is built from 14 residues. Trimming took 1 base from V and 4 from J, leaving 9 bases between them. Germline V gene data show CDR1 as LNHDA and CDR2 as SQIVND (reference sequence). CDR3 nucleotides: TGTGCCAGTAGTATAGGGGAGTGGGCAGATACGCAGTATTTT. Translation: CASSIGEWADTQYF.

The sample holds a few counts of this clone. This sequence joins TRBV5-1 and TRBJ2-7, with D perhaps matching TRBD2 (7 bases). This CDR3 is built from 14 residues. V was clipped by 3 bases and J by 2 bases, with 12 bases between them. Germline CDR1 is SGHRS and CDR2 is YFSETQ. The CDR3 region has the DNA TGCGCCAGCAGCTCTACGGGGGGCACCTACGAGCAGTACTTC. It specifies CASSSTGGTYEQYF. The full variable domain, with the rest looked up from reference TRBV5-1 and TRBJ2-7, is KAGVTQTPRYLIKTRGQQVTLSCSPISGHRSVSWYQQTPGQGLQFLFEYFSETQRNKGNFPGRFSGRQFSNSRSEMNVSTLELGDSALYLCASSSTGGTYEQYFGPGTRLTVT.

V and J are TRBV5-4 and TRBJ2-7; 11 positions match TRBD2. J was trimmed by 2 bases and V by 3 bases; bases with no gene match: 4. Germline CDR1 reads SGHNT; CDR2 reads YYREEE (reference sequence). The CDR3 runs to 15 residues. The CDR3 region has the DNA TGTGCCAGCAGCTGGGGACTAGCGGAAACCTACGAGCAGTACTTC. Translating it yields CASSWGLAETYEQYF.

This clone appeared once. The chain uses TRBV7-9 and TRBJ1-1, with no clear D. Germline V gives CDR1 SEHNR, CDR2 FQNEAQ (reference sequence). The CDR3 is made up of 15 amino acids. V shed 5 bases and J shed 1 base, with 14 bases lying between them. CDR3 loop: CASSGTPTPNTEAFF. For the CDR3, the DNA is TGTGCCAGCAGCGGCACCCCCACGCCGAACACTGAAGCTTTCTTT.

This chain joins TRBV6-5 and TRBJ1-2; D not certain. Per germline, CDR1 MNHEY and CDR2 SVGAGI. V was trimmed by 7 bases and J by 3 bases, leaving 18 bases between them. The CDR3 is 15 amino acids. CDR3 residues: CASTRAGSSDYGYTF. Here the CDR3 DNA reads TGTGCCAGCACCCGGGCGGGGTCGAGTGACTATGGCTACACCTTC.

This sequence joins TRBV10-3 and TRBJ2-3; 7 positions agree with TRBD1. CDR1 is ENHRY and CDR2 is SYGVKD in the germline V gene. Trimming took 7 bases from V and 1 from J; bases not matched to a gene: 11. The CDR3 length is 16 residues. The DNA for the CDR3 is TGTGCCATCAAGGGGGCCGTTGGGGACGGCACAGATACGCAGTATTTT. It yields the protein CAIKGAVGDGTDTQYF.

This sequence joins TRBV6-1 and TRBJ1-1; weak D call: TRBD1 (5 bases). This CDR3 has 12 residues. Trimming took 8 bases from V and 0 from J, leaving 7 bases between them. In germline, CDR1 is MNHNS, CDR2 SASEGT. The CDR3: CASDRLNTEAFF. The CDR3 region has the DNA TGTGCCAGCGACAGATTGAACACTGAAGCTTTCTTT.

This clone came up a few times. The V and J genes are TRBV5-4 and TRBJ2-7; D perhaps matches TRBD1 (5 bases). With 6 bases removed from V and 0 bases from J, the gap between germline ends came to 19 bases. There are 16 residues in the CDR3. Germline-derived CDR1 and CDR2 are SGHNT and YYREEE (reference sequence). The CDR3 coding sequence is TGTGCCAGCACCCATACGACAGCAAGGAGCTCCTACGAGCAGTACTTC. It is translated as CASTHTTARSSYEQYF.

This chain connects TRBV19 to TRBJ1-1; the match to TRBD1 covers 9 bases. This CDR3 contains 14 residues. V lost 5 bases to trimming and J lost 7 bases; unmatched junction nucleotides: 8. CDR1 is LNHDA, CDR2 SQIVND, per germline (reference sequence). CDR3 sequence (DNA): TGTGCCAGTAGTGCCTGGACAGGGGCGGGTGAAGCTTTCTTT. Translating gives CASSAWTGAGEAFF. The full variable domain, completed using reference TRBV19 and TRBJ1-1, is DGGITQSPKYLFRKEGQNVTLSCEQNLNHDAMYWYRQDPGQGLRLIYYSQIVNDFQKGDIAEGYSVSREKKESFPLTVTSAQKNPTAFYLCASSAWTGAGEAFFGQGTRLTVV.